This entry lists 4 T cell receptor beta chains sequenced from one sample in a study of T-cell memory formation after mild COVID-19. Each CDR3 protein is one row after TCRdb ran MiXCR on the 5' RACE reads. The sample has hundreds of thousands of distinct CDR3 sequences, more than 20% seen once; the top ten hold roughly 14%. Sequencing was done on a sample of PBMCs or a T cell subset sorted from them (not recorded which). These receptors originate from an adult woman who had mild COVID-19 (a few samples of this study predate the infection). Cell type and time point are not known.

This clonotype was observed a handful of times. CDR3 nucleotide sequence: TGTGCCAGCAGCTTGGTCCAGGGGGCCGACTCTATGAACACTGAAGCTTTCTTT. Residues: CASSLVQGADSMNTEAFF. This chain links TRBV5-6 with TRBJ1-1; 8 bases map to TRBD1. J lost 0 bases, V lost 0 bases, and 10 bases had no gene match. The CDR3 sequence is 18 residues long. CDR1 is SGHDT and CDR2 is YYEEEE in the germline V gene. The full variable domain, rest sourced from reference TRBV5-6 and TRBJ1-1, is DAGVTQSPTHLIKTRGQQVTLRCSPKSGHDTVSWYQQALGQGPQFIFQYYEEEERQRGNFPDRFSGHQFPNYSSELNVNALLLGDSALYLCASSLVQGADSMNTEAFFGQGTRLTVV.

This clonotype has more than one count but fewer than ten. J is TRBJ1-1 and V is TRBV20-1, with unresolved D. CDR1 and CDR2 from the germline V gene are DFQATT and SNEGSKA (reference sequence). CDR3 size: 12 residues. The ends were cut back, 3 bases at V and 4 bases at J, with 9 bases in the middle. CDR3 region: CSASEGSTEAFF. The DNA for the CDR3 is TGCAGTGCTAGTGAGGGAAGCACTGAAGCTTTCTTT.

This clonotype came up a few times. The chain joins TRBV15 to TRBJ2-7, with TRBD1 matching 7 bases. Germline assignment: CDR1 LNHNV and CDR2 YYDKDF (reference sequence). V lost 1 base, J lost 3 bases, and 6 bases stayed unmatched. The CDR3 covers 15 residues. CDR3 bases: TGTGCCACCAGCAGAGGTGGGGACAGTGGCTACGAGCAGTACTTC. Its protein product is CATSRGGDSGYEQYF.

This sequence joins TRBV6-5 and TRBJ2-1; D is perhaps TRBD1 (5 bases). Germline CDR1 is MNHEY and CDR2 is SVGAGI. This CDR3 comprises 17 residues. Trimming stripped 6 bases from V and 4 bases from J, with 22 bases between. The CDR3 sequence is CASSPGPSGLDYNEQFF. The CDR3 DNA reads TGTGCCAGCAGCCCAGGGCCCTCGGGCCTCGATTACAATGAGCAGTTCTTC.